This T cell receptor beta chain was identified in a study of T cells expressing NK-cell markers. CDR3 size: 18 residues. Germline values: CDR1 MNHEY, CDR2 SVGEGT. From its re-call of the 5' RACE reads, TCRdb lists each CDR3 protein once, without DNA. The sample's table shows about 410,000 distinct CDR3 sequences. This chain connects TRBV6-2 or TRBV6-3 to TRBJ1-1. The sequencing sample was made of blood T cells: a sorted CD56 or NKG2C T cell subset, CD4+ or CD8+ T cells, or bulk PBMC T cells (not recorded which). The sequence came from a woman between 45 and 60 years old in good health. CDR3 in amino acids: CASSQIKALGFMNTEAFF.